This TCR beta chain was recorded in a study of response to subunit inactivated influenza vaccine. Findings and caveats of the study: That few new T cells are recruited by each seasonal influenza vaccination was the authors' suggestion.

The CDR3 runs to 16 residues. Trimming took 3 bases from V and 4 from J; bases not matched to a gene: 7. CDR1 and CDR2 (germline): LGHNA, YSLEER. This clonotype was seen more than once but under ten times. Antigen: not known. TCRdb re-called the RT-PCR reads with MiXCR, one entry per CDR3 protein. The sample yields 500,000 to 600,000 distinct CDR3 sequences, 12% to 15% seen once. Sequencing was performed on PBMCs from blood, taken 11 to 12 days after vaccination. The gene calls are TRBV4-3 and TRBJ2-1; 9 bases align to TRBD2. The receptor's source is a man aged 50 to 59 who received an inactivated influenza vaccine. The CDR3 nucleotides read TGCGCCAGCAGCCATGGGGCGGGAGGGATGTACAATGAGCAGTTCTTC. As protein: CASSHGAGGMYNEQFF.